Presented here are 23 T cell receptor beta chains from one specimen sequenced in a study of blood T cell repertoires in COVID-19. Using immunoSEQ multiplex PCR, the repertoire was profiled, and TCRdb retains in-frame clones only, with some absent. The sample records 300,000 to 350,000 clones, roughly 90% being singletons. What was sequenced was PBMCs or T cells enriched from blood (not recorded which). These receptor sequences come from a woman aged 25-40 years who had recovered from COVID-19.

Comment on this clone: A junction end diverges from the germline sequence, so it may reflect a read error. The sample contains more than one DNA sequence encoding this CDR3. The chain employs TRBV7-8 and TRBJ2-2, with D maybe TRBD2 (5 bases). The CDR3 loop spans 14 amino acids. Germline loops: CDR1 SGHVS, CDR2 FQNEAQ. The CDR3 here is CASSLASSAGELFF. CDR3 bases: TGTGCCAGCAGTTTAGCGTCCAGCGCCGGGGAGCTGTTTTTT.

This clone has only one observation. The rearrangement links TRBV10-3 to TRBJ1-6; D uncertain. CDR1 and CDR2 from the germline V gene are ENHRY and SYGVKD. The V gene lost 9 bases and the J gene lost 9 bases, with 15 bases spanning the gap. CDR3 length: 13 amino acids. The CDR3 reads CAIRVGGGSPLHF. The CDR3 bases are TGTGCCATTAGGGTGGGAGGTGGTTCACCCCTCCACTTT.

V usage is TRBV6-5 and J usage is TRBJ1-2; D ambiguous. CDR3 length: 16 amino acids. V lost 2 bases and J 4 bases, leaving 17 bases between the germline ends. The germline CDR1 and CDR2 sequences are MNHEY and SVGAGI. The CDR3 sequence: CASSYRSAGTRYGYTF. As DNA, the CDR3 is TGTGCCAGCAGTTACCGGTCTGCCGGTACCCGCTATGGCTACACCTTC.

The rearrangement uses TRBV6-1 and TRBJ1-6; TRBD1 is a possible D gene (6 bases). The CDR3 covers 14 residues. V lost 6 bases to trimming and J lost 5 bases, with 11 bases between them. Germline V gene data show CDR1 as MNHNS and CDR2 as SASEGT. The DNA for the CDR3 is TGTGCCAGCAGAGAGGGGGGGGATAATTCACCCCTCCACTTT. Protein sequence: CASREGGDNSPLHF.

This clone was detected a few times. The chain recombines TRBV28 with TRBJ1-6; 9 bases align to TRBD1. V was pared by 6 bases and J by 12 bases, with 9 bases of the junction left unmatched. The CDR3 runs 14 residues. Germline lookup yields CDR1 MDHEN and CDR2 SYDVKM. CDR3 residues: CASSRGQGSRPLHF. The DNA for the CDR3 is TGTGCCAGCAGCCGGGGACAGGGATCGCGACCCCTCCACTTT. The full variable domain, with the rest looked up from reference TRBV28 and TRBJ1-6, is DVKVTQSSRYLVKRTGEKVFLECVQDMDHENMFWYRQDPGLGLRLIYFSYDVKMKEKGDIPEGYSVSREKKERFSLILESASTNQTSMYLCASSRGQGSRPLHFGNGTRLTVT.

The chain uses TRBV6-5 and TRBJ1-2; maybe TRBD1 (6 bases). This CDR3 has 13 residues. Germline V gene data show CDR1 as MNHEY and CDR2 as SVGAGI. V was trimmed by 6 bases and J by 4 bases, leaving 12 bases between them. The CDR3 DNA reads TGTGCCAGCAGCCGGGGACAATCCTATGGCTACACCTTC. This encodes CASSRGQSYGYTF.

The chain has TRBV6-5 and TRBJ1-6; D gene uncertain. The CDR3 extends over 13 amino acids. Germline CDR1 MNHEY, CDR2 SVGAGI. V lost 7 bases and J 13 bases, leaving 17 bases between the germline ends. The CDR3 nucleotides are TGTGCCAGCACTAGATTCCGCGAAACTCCCCTCCACTTT. Translation: CASTRFRETPLHF.

CDR3 loop: CASSLEPGQGSYEQYF. DNA of the CDR3: TGTGCCAGCAGCTTAGAGCCGGGACAGGGGTCGTACGAGCAGTACTTC. V gene TRBV7-8 combines with J gene TRBJ2-7; 10 bases fit TRBD1. The J segment lost 4 bases and the V segment lost 1 base, leaving 7 bases of the junction unmatched. Germline CDR1 and CDR2: SGHVS and FQNEAQ. The CDR3 runs 16 residues.

V is TRBV11-3 and J is TRBJ1-5, with 9 bases fitting TRBD1. The CDR3 sequence is 15 residues long. In germline, CDR1 is SGHNT, CDR2 YENEEA. V lost 5 bases and J lost 0; bases outside the gene matches: 2. The CDR3 here is CASSRDRDSNQPQHF. As DNA, the CDR3 is TGTGCCAGCAGCAGGGACAGGGATAGCAATCAGCCCCAGCATTTT.

The genes are TRBV6-2 or TRBV6-3 and TRBJ2-5, with D maybe TRBD2 (6 bases). Germline CDR1 MNHEY, CDR2 SVGEGT. V lost 5 bases, J lost 5 bases, and 21 bases lay in between. This CDR3 has 16 residues. CDR3 sequence reads: CASSTRLVEAIETQYF. The CDR3 nucleotides read TGTGCCAGCAGTACCCGACTAGTTGAGGCAATTGAGACCCAGTACTTC.

The J gene is TRBJ2-3, the V gene TRBV18; tentative D call: TRBD2 (6 bases). The V end was cut by 3 bases, the J end by 2 bases, with 15 bases between. CDR3 length equals 16 residues. Germline V gene data show CDR1 as KGHSH and CDR2 as LQKENI. CDR3 region: CASSPPSRGFTDTQYF. The CDR3 coding sequence is TGTGCCAGCTCACCTCCCAGTCGGGGGTTCACAGATACGCAGTATTTT.

With respect to this clone: At one of its ends the junction is not consistent with the germline gene, which may arise from a read error. V usage is TRBV3-1 (or the pseudogene TRBV3-2) and J usage is TRBJ2-7, with 9 bases matching TRBD1. The CDR3 covers 12 residues. Germline CDR1 LGHDT, CDR2 YNNKEL (reference sequence). The chain's CDR3 is CASSQADRGQHF. The CDR3 DNA reads TGTGCCAGCAGCCAAGCGGACAGGGGACAGCACTTC.

The V call is TRBV4-1, the J call TRBJ2-1; 9 nucleotides align to TRBD1. V was pared by 0 bases and J by 1 base, with 4 bases of the junction left unmatched. CDR1 is MGHRA and CDR2 is YSYEKL in the germline V gene. This CDR3 has 17 amino acids. CDR3 residues: CASSQEEQGASYNEQFF. The DNA of the CDR3 is TGCGCCAGCAGCCAAGAGGAACAGGGGGCTTCCTACAATGAGCAGTTCTTC.

The sample holds one count of this clone. The chain employs TRBV5-8 and TRBJ1-5; D not resolved. The CDR3 is 12 amino acids. Germline CDR1 reads SGHTS; CDR2 reads YDEGEE. Trimming pared 4 bases from V and 4 bases from J, leaving 6 bases between. The CDR3 region is CASSIVNQPQHF. The CDR3 bases are TGTGCCAGCAGCATAGTAAATCAGCCCCAGCATTTT.

Comments on this clone: Other DNA sequences in this sample translate to the same CDR3. The rearrangement uses TRBV28 and TRBJ1-1, with a weak D call TRBD1 (5 bases). Trimming took 1 base from V and 1 from J, leaving 10 bases between them. In germline, CDR1 is MDHEN, CDR2 SYDVKM. The length of the CDR3 is 15 residues. The CDR3 coding sequence is TGTGCCAGCAGTTTATTTGGCGGGGGGAACACTGAAGCTTTCTTT. As protein: CASSLFGGGNTEAFF.

This chain joins TRBV5-1 and TRBJ1-4; TRBD1 matches 9 bases. The CDR3 loop spans 14 amino acids. Looked up from germline, CDR1 is SGHRS and CDR2 is YFSETQ. V was pared by 3 bases and J by 8 bases, with 5 bases of the junction left unmatched. The CDR3 DNA reads TGCGCCAGCAGCTCCCGGGACAGGGACGAAAAACTGTTTTTT. Protein product: CASSSRDRDEKLFF. Full variable domain (rest looked up from reference TRBV5-1 and TRBJ1-4): KAGVTQTPRYLIKTRGQQVTLSCSPISGHRSVSWYQQTPGQGLQFLFEYFSETQRNKGNFPGRFSGRQFSNSRSEMNVSTLELGDSALYLCASSSRDRDEKLFFGSGTQLSVL.

The V call is TRBV2, the J call TRBJ2-7, with D tentatively TRBD1 (6 bases). Germline V gene sequence: CDR1 SNHLY, CDR2 FYNNEI. CDR3 size: 12 residues. The V end was cut by 8 bases, the J end by 1 base, with 9 bases between. The CDR3 coding sequence is TGTGCCAGCCAGGGGATGTCCTACGAGCAGTACTTC. Translated, it gives CASQGMSYEQYF.

The chain employs TRBV2 and TRBJ1-6, with D possibly matching TRBD1 (6 bases). CDR3 length: 13 residues. The germline V gene encodes CDR1 SNHLY and CDR2 FYNNEI. V lost 5 bases and J lost 7, with 9 bases in between. The CDR3 nucleotides are TGTGCCAGCAGTTCTCAGGGGAATTCACCCCTCCACTTT. This codes for CASSSQGNSPLHF.

This chain uses TRBV27 with TRBJ2-1, with 10 nucleotides matching TRBD2. Germline CDR1 reads MNHEY; CDR2 reads SMNVEV (reference sequence). J lost 4 bases, V lost 5 bases, and 5 bases had no gene match. CDR3 length: 15 residues. The DNA for the CDR3 is TGTGCCAGCAGTGCAAGCGGGGGGGCGTACAATGAGCAGTTCTTC. Translated, it gives CASSASGGAYNEQFF.

This clone was counted at least ten times. The genes are TRBV28 and TRBJ1-5, with 8 positions matching TRBD1. Germline assignment: CDR1 MDHEN and CDR2 SYDVKM. Trimming cost V 1 base and J 2 bases; bases outside gene matches: 13. The length of the CDR3 is 19 residues. CDR3 protein: CASSLSGFGRGPGNQPQHF. For the CDR3, the DNA is TGTGCCAGCAGTTTATCTGGGTTTGGCAGGGGGCCTGGCAATCAGCCCCAGCATTTT.

V gene TRBV7-8 combines with J gene TRBJ2-6, with 10 bases aligning to TRBD2. Germline trimming cut 6 bases from V and 0 bases from J; bases unmatched to any gene: 17. Germline CDR1 is SGHVS and CDR2 is FQNEAQ. The CDR3 extends over 21 amino acids. The CDR3 here is CASSQNPILLAGHSGANVLTF. For the CDR3, the DNA is TGTGCCAGCAGTCAGAACCCCATCTTACTAGCGGGACACTCTGGGGCCAACGTCCTGACTTTC. Together with reference TRBV7-8 and TRBJ2-6, the CDR3 gives the full variable domain: GAGVSQSPRYKVAKRGQDVALRCDPISGHVSLFWYQQALGQGPEFLTYFQNEAQLDKSGLPSDRFFAERPEGSVSTLKIQRTQQEDSAVYLCASSQNPILLAGHSGANVLTFGAGSRLTVL.

This chain links TRBV19 with TRBJ1-2, with a weak D call TRBD1 (5 bases). Trimming shortened V by 3 bases and J by 8 bases, and 13 bases separated the two germline ends. There are 13 residues in the CDR3. Germline V gene data show CDR1 as LNHDA and CDR2 as SQIVND (reference sequence). CDR3 sequence: CASSIAGSVGYTF. The CDR3 DNA reads TGTGCCAGTAGTATCGCAGGGTCGGTGGGCTACACCTTC.

The J gene is TRBJ2-1, the V gene TRBV5-4; 9 bases agree with TRBD1. The CDR3 consists of 15 residues. J lost 3 bases, V lost 6 bases, and 7 bases had no gene match. Germline V gene lookup returns CDR1 SGHNT and CDR2 YYREEE (reference sequence). Here the CDR3 reads CASTQGTGLYNEQFF. The CDR3 DNA is TGTGCCAGCACCCAAGGGACAGGGCTCTACAATGAGCAGTTCTTC.